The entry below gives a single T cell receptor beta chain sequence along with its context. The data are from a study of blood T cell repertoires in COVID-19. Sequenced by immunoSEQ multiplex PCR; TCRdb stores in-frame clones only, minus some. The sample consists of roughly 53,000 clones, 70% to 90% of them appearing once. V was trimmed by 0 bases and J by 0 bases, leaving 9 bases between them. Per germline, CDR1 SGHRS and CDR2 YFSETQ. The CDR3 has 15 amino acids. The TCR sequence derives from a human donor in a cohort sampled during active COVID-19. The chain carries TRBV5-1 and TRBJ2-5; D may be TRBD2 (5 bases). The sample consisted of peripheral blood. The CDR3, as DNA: TGCGCCAGCAGCTTGGCGGAGGTGTACCAAGAGACCCAGTACTTC. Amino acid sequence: CASSLAEVYQETQYF.